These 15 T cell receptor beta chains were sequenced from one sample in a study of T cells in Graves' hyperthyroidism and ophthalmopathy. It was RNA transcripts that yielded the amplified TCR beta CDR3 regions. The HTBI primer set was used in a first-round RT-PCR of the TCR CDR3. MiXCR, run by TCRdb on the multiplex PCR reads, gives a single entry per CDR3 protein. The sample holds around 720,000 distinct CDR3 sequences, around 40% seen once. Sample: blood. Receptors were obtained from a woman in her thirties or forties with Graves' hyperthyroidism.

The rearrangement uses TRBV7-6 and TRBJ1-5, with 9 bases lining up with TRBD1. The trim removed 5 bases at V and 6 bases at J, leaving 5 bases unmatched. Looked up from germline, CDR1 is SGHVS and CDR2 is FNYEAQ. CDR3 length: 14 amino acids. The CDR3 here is CASSPGTGRQPQHF. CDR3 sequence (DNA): TGTGCCAGCAGCCCGGGGACAGGGCGTCAGCCCCAGCATTTT.

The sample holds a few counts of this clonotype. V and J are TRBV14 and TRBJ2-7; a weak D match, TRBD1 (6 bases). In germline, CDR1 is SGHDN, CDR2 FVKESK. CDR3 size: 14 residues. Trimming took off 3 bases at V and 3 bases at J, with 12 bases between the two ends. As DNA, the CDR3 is TGTGCCAGCAGCCACACAGGGTTTAGCTACGAGCAGTACTTC. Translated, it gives CASSHTGFSYEQYF.

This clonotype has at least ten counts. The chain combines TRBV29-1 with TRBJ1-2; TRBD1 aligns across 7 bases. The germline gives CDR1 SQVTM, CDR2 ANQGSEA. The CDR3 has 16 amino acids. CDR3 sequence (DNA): TGCAGGGGGACTGCCGGGACAGAACCCAATAACTATGGCTACACCTTC. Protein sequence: CRGTAGTEPNNYGYTF.

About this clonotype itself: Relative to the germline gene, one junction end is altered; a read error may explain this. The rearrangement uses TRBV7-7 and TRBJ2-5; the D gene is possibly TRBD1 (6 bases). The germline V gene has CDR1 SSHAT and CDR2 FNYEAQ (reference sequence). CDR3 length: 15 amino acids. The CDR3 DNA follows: TGTGCTAGCAGCTTAGGGGCTGGGGGCATAGAGACCCAGTACTTC. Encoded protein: CASSLGAGGIETQYF.

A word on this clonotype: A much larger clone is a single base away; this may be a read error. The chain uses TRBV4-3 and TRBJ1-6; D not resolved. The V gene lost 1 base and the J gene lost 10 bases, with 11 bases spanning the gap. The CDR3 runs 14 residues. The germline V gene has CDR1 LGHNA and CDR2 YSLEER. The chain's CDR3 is CASSQGSYGSPLHF. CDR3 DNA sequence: TGCGCCAGCAGCCAAGGATCTTACGGCTCACCCCTCCACTTT.

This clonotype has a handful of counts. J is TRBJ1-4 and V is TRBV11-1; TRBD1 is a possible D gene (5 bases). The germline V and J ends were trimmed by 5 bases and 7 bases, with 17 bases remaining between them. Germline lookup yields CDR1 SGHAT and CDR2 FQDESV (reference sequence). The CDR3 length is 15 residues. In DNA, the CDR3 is TGTGCCAGCAGCCCGTTCGGGGGTTTGGGTGAAAAACTGTTTTTT. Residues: CASSPFGGLGEKLFF.

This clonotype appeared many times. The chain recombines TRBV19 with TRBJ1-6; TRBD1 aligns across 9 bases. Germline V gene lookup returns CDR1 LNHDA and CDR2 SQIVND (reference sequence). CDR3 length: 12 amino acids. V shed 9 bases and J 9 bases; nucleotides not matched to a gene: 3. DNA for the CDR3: TGTGCCAGCCGGACAGGGGTTTCACCCCTCCACTTT. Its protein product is CASRTGVSPLHF.

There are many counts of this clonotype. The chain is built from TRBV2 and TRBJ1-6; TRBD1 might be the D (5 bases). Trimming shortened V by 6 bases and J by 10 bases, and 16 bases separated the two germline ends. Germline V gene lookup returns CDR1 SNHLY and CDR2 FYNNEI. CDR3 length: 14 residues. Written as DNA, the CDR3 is TGTGCCAGCAGCAAACAGGATACGAGCTCACCCCTCCACTTT. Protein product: CASSKQDTSSPLHF. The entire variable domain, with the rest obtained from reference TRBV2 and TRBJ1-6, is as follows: EPEVTQTPSHQVTQMGQEVILRCVPISNHLYFYWYRQILGQKVEFLVSFYNNEISEKSEIFDDQFSVERPDGSNFTLKIRSTKLEDSAMYFCASSKQDTSSPLHFGNGTRLTVT.

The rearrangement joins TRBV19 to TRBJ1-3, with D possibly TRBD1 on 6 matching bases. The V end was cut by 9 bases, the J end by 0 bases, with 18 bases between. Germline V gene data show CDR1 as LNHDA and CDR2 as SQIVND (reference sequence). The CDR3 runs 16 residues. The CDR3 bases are TGTGCCAGCTCATCCGGGGGGCGAGACTCTGGAAACACCATATATTTT. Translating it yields CASSSGGRDSGNTIYF.

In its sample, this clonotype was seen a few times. The DNA for the CDR3 is TGCAGTGCTCCCCAGGGGGGACAGGGTTCCTACGAGCAGTACTTC. Amino acid sequence: CSAPQGGQGSYEQYF. V and J are TRBV20-1 and TRBJ2-7; 9 bases line up with TRBD1. The trim removed 5 bases at V and 1 base at J, leaving 9 bases unmatched. This CDR3 comprises 15 residues. Germline CDR1 and CDR2: DFQATT and SNEGSKA (reference sequence).

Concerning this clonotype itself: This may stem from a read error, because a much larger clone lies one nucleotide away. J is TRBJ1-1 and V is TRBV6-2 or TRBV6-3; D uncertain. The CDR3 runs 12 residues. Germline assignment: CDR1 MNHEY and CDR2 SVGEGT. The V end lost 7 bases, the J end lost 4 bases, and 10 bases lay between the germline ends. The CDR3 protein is CASIGRTTEAFF. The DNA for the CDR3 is TGTGCCAGCATTGGCCGCACCACTGAAGCTTTCTTT.

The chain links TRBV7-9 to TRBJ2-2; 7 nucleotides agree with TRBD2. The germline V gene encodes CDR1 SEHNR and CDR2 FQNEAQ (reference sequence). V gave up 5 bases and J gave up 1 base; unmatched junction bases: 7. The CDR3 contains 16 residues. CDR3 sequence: CASSRSGTKNTGELFF. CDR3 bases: TGTGCCAGCAGCCGCTCCGGGACTAAGAACACCGGGGAGCTGTTTTTT. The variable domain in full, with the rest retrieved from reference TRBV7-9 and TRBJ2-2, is DTGVSQNPRHKITKRGQNVTFRCDPISEHNRLYWYRQTLGQGPEFLTYFQNEAQLEKSRLLSDRFSAERPKGSFSTLEIQRTEQGDSAMYLCASSRSGTKNTGELFFGEGSRLTVL.

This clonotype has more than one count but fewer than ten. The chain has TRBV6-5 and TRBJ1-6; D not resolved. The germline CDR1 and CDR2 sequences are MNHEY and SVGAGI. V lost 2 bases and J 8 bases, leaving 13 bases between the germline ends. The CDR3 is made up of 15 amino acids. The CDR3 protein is CASSYSGPNYSPLHF. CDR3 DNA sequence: TGTGCCAGCAGTTACAGCGGACCAAATTATTCACCCCTCCACTTT.

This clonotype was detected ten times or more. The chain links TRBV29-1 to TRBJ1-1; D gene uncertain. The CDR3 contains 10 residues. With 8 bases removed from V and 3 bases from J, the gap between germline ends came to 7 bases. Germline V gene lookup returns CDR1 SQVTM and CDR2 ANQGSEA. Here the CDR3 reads CSTGDTEAFF. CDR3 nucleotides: TGCAGCACTGGAGACACTGAAGCTTTCTTT.

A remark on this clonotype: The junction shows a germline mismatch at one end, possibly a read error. CDR3: CASSLVQGPTF. The CDR3 DNA follows: TGTGCCAGCAGCTTAGTTCAGGGTCCCACCTTC. The J gene is TRBJ2-7, the V gene TRBV7-2, with D tentatively TRBD1 (5 bases). The CDR3 covers 11 residues. Germline CDR1 and CDR2: SGHTA and FQGNSA.